This entry describes one TCR beta chain. Its target is not known. These data are taken from a study of cytomegalovirus exposure and HLA in healthy donors. The repertoire was sequenced with immunoSEQ multiplex PCR; TCRdb's copy has only in-frame clones and lacks some. The top ten clones hold around 24% of a sample with 150,000 to 180,000 clones, approximately 86% of them seen once. Study-level findings and limits: A later analysis found first-cohort TCR clusters tended to co-occur in the approximately 120 validation repertoires.

This CDR3 is built from 14 residues. In germline, CDR1 is SGHTA, CDR2 FQGNSA. V was shortened by 5 bases and J by 10 bases, with 18 bases between the two germline ends. The clonotype originates from a man in his late teens or twenties in good health and CMV-seropositive. What was sequenced was PBMCs. J is TRBJ2-1 and V is TRBV7-2; maybe TRBD2 (5 bases). As DNA, the CDR3 is TGTGCCAGCAGCCCGCACCAATCACTAGGAGAGCAGTTCTTC. Translated, it gives CASSPHQSLGEQFF.